A selection of T cell receptor beta chains follows, all from one sample in a study of CD8 T cells in Susac syndrome. Each CDR3 protein is one row after TCRdb ran MiXCR on the immunoSEQ multiplex PCR reads. The sample shows around 270,000 distinct CDR3 sequences, approximately 85% of them seen only once. Sequencing used CD8+ T cells from PBMCs. These receptors all stem from a human donor with multiple sclerosis. The CDR3 runs from the conserved cysteine through the conserved F or W. D genes are given only for firm matches. A clone size is listed for some rows: how often the clone was seen (once, few, many), or a class if it is expanded.

cdr3_aa,cdr3_nt,v_call,j_call,clone_size,d_call
CATEDRGEQYF,TGTGCCACGGAGGACAGGGGCGAGCAGTACTTC,TRBV19,TRBJ2-7,-,TRBD1
CASSLDWQQNYNEQFF,TGTGCCAGCAGCTTAGATTGGCAGCAGAACTACAATGAGCAGTTCTTC,TRBV11-2,TRBJ2-1,-,-
CSARDPDLFYEQYF,TGCAGTGCTAGAGATCCAGACTTATTCTACGAGCAGTACTTC,TRBV20-1,TRBJ2-7,-,-
CASSPGQGPSYEQYF,TGTGCCAGTAGTCCGGGACAGGGACCATCCTACGAGCAGTACTTC,TRBV19,TRBJ2-7,few,TRBD1
CSAPGLAIHNEQFF,TGCAGTGCTCCGGGACTAGCTATCCACAATGAGCAGTTCTTC,TRBV20-1,TRBJ2-1,once,TRBD2
CASSKGLAGGPSGELFF,TGTGCCAGCAGCAAGGGACTAGCGGGAGGGCCCTCCGGGGAGCTGTTTTTT,TRBV7-9,TRBJ2-2,-,TRBD2
CATTTLAIQNIQYF,TGTGCCACCACAACCCTAGCAATCCAAAACATTCAGTACTTC,TRBV2,TRBJ2-4,-,-
CASSYFLGSYEQYF,TGTGCCAGCAGTTACTTTCTCGGCTCCTACGAGCAGTACTTC,TRBV6-2/TRBV6-3,TRBJ2-7,-,-
CASSQDPAETQYF,TGCGCCAGCAGCCAAGACCCGGCTGAGACCCAGTACTTC,TRBV4-3,TRBJ2-5,-,-
CASSLGGTSGSFGEQYF,TGCGCCAGCAGCTTGGGAGGGACTAGCGGGAGTTTCGGCGAGCAGTACTTC,TRBV5-1,TRBJ2-7,-,TRBD2
CASSPSGGPYNEQFF,TGTGCCAGCAGCCCTAGCGGGGGACCTTACAATGAGCAGTTCTTC,TRBV14,TRBJ2-1,few,TRBD2
CASKNRGAYEQYF,TGTGCCAGTAAAAACAGGGGAGCCTACGAGCAGTACTTC,TRBV19,TRBJ2-7,-,TRBD1
CASSSVQNGQETQYF,TGCGCCAGCAGCTCCGTTCAGAATGGGCAAGAGACCCAGTACTTC,TRBV5-1,TRBJ2-5,-,-
CASSIWAGPEAFF,TGTGCCAGTAGTATATGGGCAGGACCTGAAGCTTTCTTT,TRBV19,TRBJ1-1,-,-
CASSQEGNIRTQYF,TGTGCCAGCAGCCAAGAAGGTAACATCCGGACGCAGTATTTT,TRBV3-1,TRBJ2-3,-,-
CASSPWTDMNTEAFF,TGTGCCAGCAGTCCCTGGACGGACATGAACACTGAAGCTTTCTTT,TRBV27,TRBJ1-1,-,-
CASRIPRTGRSYEQYF,TGTGCCAGCAGAATTCCGAGGACAGGGCGGTCCTACGAGCAGTACTTC,TRBV27,TRBJ2-7,-,TRBD1
CASSLIKEPQHF,TGTGCCAGCAGTTTAATAAAAGAGCCCCAGCATTTT,TRBV28,TRBJ1-5,-,-
CASSSVVSYEQYF,TGTGCCAGCAGCTCGGTAGTTTCCTACGAGCAGTACTTC,TRBV3-1,TRBJ2-7,few,-
CASRRDGRPLLFF,TGCGCCAGCAGAAGGGACGGGAGGCCATTGCTGTTTTTT,TRBV5-1,TRBJ2-2,-,TRBD2
CASSMTAFTEAFF,TGTGCCAGTAGTATGACTGCTTTCACTGAAGCTTTCTTT,TRBV19,TRBJ1-1,-,-
CASSQGLAQNIQYF,TGTGCCAGCAGCCAGGGACTTGCCCAAAACATTCAGTACTTC,TRBV28,TRBJ2-4,-,-
CASSPTLGGYEQFF,TGTGCCAGCAGTCCGACCTTAGGGGGGTATGAGCAGTTCTTC,TRBV28,TRBJ2-1,-,-
CASSRITGANQPQHF,TGTGCCAGCAGCCGTATAACAGGGGCCAATCAGCCCCAGCATTTT,TRBV6-5,TRBJ1-5,-,TRBD1
CASSPRETVVANYGYTF,TGTGCCAGCAGCCCTCGGGAGACGGTAGTAGCTAACTATGGCTACACCTTC,TRBV7-9,TRBJ1-2,-,-
CASSWAGTEAFF,TGTGCCAGCAGCTGGGCGGGGACTGAAGCTTTCTTT,TRBV5-6,TRBJ1-1,-,-
CASSLALGRDGYGYTF,TGTGCCAGCAGCTTGGCTTTAGGCAGGGACGGCTATGGCTACACCTTC,TRBV5-4,TRBJ1-2,-,-
CASSEIDRDYGYTF,TGTGCCAGCAGTGAAATTGACAGGGACTATGGCTACACCTTC,TRBV6-1,TRBJ1-2,-,TRBD1
CATSDLHGLTGTDTQYF,TGTGCCACCAGTGATTTGCATGGGCTTACGGGGACAGATACGCAGTATTTT,TRBV24-1,TRBJ2-3,-,-
CASSQRSSGSTDEQYF,TGTGCCAGCAGCCAAAGATCTAGCGGGAGTACCGACGAGCAGTACTTC,TRBV9,TRBJ2-7,-,TRBD2
CASSRFPGQFEAFF,TGTGCCAGCTCTCGTTTTCCGGGACAGTTTGAAGCTTTCTTT,TRBV18,TRBJ1-1,-,TRBD1
CASSSPTQGQSDEQFF,TGTGCCAGCAGTTCCCCTACACAGGGGCAATCGGATGAGCAGTTCTTC,TRBV6-2/TRBV6-3,TRBJ2-1,few,TRBD1
CASSVSGLSTDTQYF,TGTGCCAGCAGCGTATCCGGACTTAGCACAGATACGCAGTATTTT,TRBV9,TRBJ2-3,-,-
CASSYKTGSNQPQHF,TGTGCCAGCAGTTACAAGACAGGGAGCAATCAGCCCCAGCATTTT,TRBV6-2/TRBV6-3,TRBJ1-5,-,TRBD1
CASSPRVNTGELFF,TGTGCCAGCAGTCCTCGGGTGAACACCGGGGAGCTGTTTTTT,TRBV28,TRBJ2-2,few,-
CAWREGGNTEAFF,TGTGCCTGGAGGGAGGGGGGGAACACTGAAGCTTTCTTT,TRBV30,TRBJ1-1,once,-
CSAWGLSQYF,TGCAGTGCGTGGGGGCTATCGCAGTATTTT,TRBV20-1,TRBJ2-3,-,-
CASSYGAEGAPETQYF,TGTGCCAGCAGTTACGGGGCAGAAGGTGCCCCAGAGACCCAGTACTTC,TRBV6-5,TRBJ2-5,-,-
CSVASARGEDLAGTQYF,TGCAGCGTTGCTTCCGCGAGAGGGGAGGACTTAGCGGGTACGCAGTACTTC,TRBV29-1,TRBJ2-7,-,TRBD2
CASSLERTVNTEAFF,TGTGCCAGCAGCCTAGAACGGACCGTCAACACTGAAGCTTTCTTT,TRBV7-9,TRBJ1-1,-,-
CSVETSNSYEQYF,TGCAGCGTTGAAACTAGCAACTCCTACGAGCAGTACTTC,TRBV29-1,TRBJ2-7,once,-
CASSYSTSGTGVLSGNTIYF,TGTGCCAGCAGTTACTCGACCTCCGGGACAGGGGTTCTCTCTGGAAACACCATATATTTT,TRBV6-2/TRBV6-3,TRBJ1-3,-,TRBD1
CASSLLALAGGAYNEQFF,TGTGCCAGCAGTTTATTGGCTCTAGCGGGAGGTGCCTACAATGAGCAGTTCTTC,TRBV27,TRBJ2-1,-,TRBD2
CASSPDGDRDYPPDTQYF,TGTGCCAGCAGCCCGGACGGGGATCGGGACTACCCGCCGGATACGCAGTATTTT,TRBV7-9,TRBJ2-3,-,TRBD2
CASRATYEQYF,TGTGCCAGCAGAGCGACCTACGAGCAGTACTTC,TRBV6-6,TRBJ2-7,few,-
CASSYYSSYEQYF,TGTGCCAGCAGCTATTACAGCTCCTACGAGCAGTACTTC,TRBV5-4,TRBJ2-7,-,-
CASRGDRVPYGYTF,TGCGCCAGCAGGGGGGACAGGGTTCCCTATGGCTACACCTTC,TRBV10-2,TRBJ1-2,-,TRBD1
CASSHPSEGSQTQYF,TGTGCCAGCAGCCATCCGTCTGAGGGGTCGCAGACCCAGTACTTC,TRBV3-1,TRBJ2-5,-,-
CASSRGDSNYGYTF,TGTGCCAGCAGCAGAGGGGACAGCAACTATGGCTACACCTTC,TRBV9,TRBJ1-2,once,TRBD1
CASSEIEDNEQFF,TGCGCCAGCAGTGAAATTGAGGACAATGAGCAGTTCTTC,TRBV10-1,TRBJ2-1,-,-
CASSWLGGPYEQYF,TGTGCCAGCAGCTGGCTGGGAGGGCCGTACGAGCAGTACTTC,TRBV27,TRBJ2-7,once,TRBD2
CASSQGPGALTDTQYF,TGTGCCAGCAGCCAGGGGCCGGGGGCCCTCACAGATACGCAGTATTTT,TRBV7-9,TRBJ2-3,-,-
CASSWAGTYEQYF,TGTGCCAGCAGTTGGGCAGGGACCTACGAGCAGTACTTC,TRBV28,TRBJ2-7,-,-